A selection of T cell receptor beta chains follows, all from one sample in a study of CD8 T cells in ankylosing spondylitis. MiXCR was run by TCRdb on the 5' RACE reads, yielding one entry per CDR3 protein. The data hold roughly 130,000 distinct CDR3 sequences, with approximately 8.4% observed a single time. The sequenced sample consisted of synovial fluid, either unsorted or a sorted T cell fraction (not recorded which). The source of these receptors is a male donor with ankylosing spondylitis. Each CDR3 is given without its conserved first and last residue.

length	V	J	CDR3
12	TRBV6-2/TRBV6-3	TRBJ2-7	ASSTHGLPYEQY
12	TRBV6-6	TRBJ1-5	ASTRQGIIQPQH
14	TRBV24-1	TRBJ2-1	ATSGLSTSGNNEQF
12	TRBV5-1	TRBJ2-3	ATRQGGGTDTQY
15	TRBV12-3/TRBV12-4	TRBJ1-2	ASTIYPTAIYNYGYT
11	TRBV2	TRBJ1-5	ASSKGPNQPQH
14	TRBV20-1	TRBJ1-4	SARDNAPATNEKLF
10	TRBV6-6	TRBJ1-1	ASSLDNTEAF
11	TRBV7-2	TRBJ1-1	ASNPGTGVGAF
14	TRBV2	TRBJ2-1	ASKIGLASSYNEQF
14	TRBV6-1	TRBJ2-1	ASSTGTSLIINEQF
11	TRBV6-6	TRBJ1-1	ASSLRLNTEAF
12	TRBV20-1	TRBJ1-4	SAPDRKSDEKLF
14	TRBV30	TRBJ2-3	AWTMVARRSTDTQY
14	TRBV27	TRBJ2-1	ASSFAGALSYNEQF
13	TRBV15	TRBJ1-2	ATSTPGSSNYGYT
16	TRBV5-5	TRBJ1-3	ASSLTIGTAGAGNTIY
13	TRBV6-2/TRBV6-3	TRBJ1-2	ASSYSTGRAGGYT
13	TRBV5-1	TRBJ2-7	ASSPIPGSNYEQY
13	TRBV6-1	TRBJ1-4	ASLGRASGPEKLF
15	TRBV29-1	TRBJ2-6	SVLADRGQSGANVLT
12	TRBV7-2	TRBJ2-3	ASSLFGSSDTQY
13	TRBV9	TRBJ2-3	ASSFGTSGGDTQY
15	TRBV9	TRBJ2-1	ASSPSTSGSGIHEQF
11	TRBV7-2	TRBJ1-3	ASRGGVGNTIY
14	TRBV3-1	TRBJ2-1	ASSQGNSGALNEQF
12	TRBV20-1	TRBJ2-7	SAFAGTVFYEQY
12	TRBV20-1	TRBJ2-7	SARGVESSYEQY
12	TRBV24-1	TRBJ1-2	ATSASDRVGGYT
11	TRBV20-1	TRBJ2-1	SAPVSSYNEQF
13	TRBV20-1	TRBJ1-4	SASPGGGLGEKLF
15	TRBV5-6	TRBJ1-5	ASSVWTGRGSNQPQH
12	TRBV7-8	TRBJ1-5	ASSFTAAEGPQH
11	TRBV18	TRBJ1-1	ASSPITEGEAF
9	TRBV15	TRBJ2-3	ATSNRDTQY
14	TRBV5-1	TRBJ2-1	ASSSAGPNRDNEQF
12	TRBV20-1	TRBJ1-5	SARDRGLDQPQH
15	TRBV4-3	TRBJ2-2	ASSQDGAGAITGELF
12	TRBV13	TRBJ1-6	ASSLGRYNSPLH
14	TRBV28	TRBJ2-2	ASSLYGGGDPGELF
13	TRBV4-3	TRBJ1-4	ASSQGNRGDEKLF
11	TRBV27	TRBJ1-2	ASSSGLVHGYT
12	TRBV5-1	TRBJ2-3	ASSLRQGADTQY
14	TRBV7-2	TRBJ1-2	ASSLDPGRRTWGYT
9	TRBV28	TRBJ1-2	ASSWDRAYT
13	TRBV12-3/TRBV12-4	TRBJ2-7	ASSLMGTGTYEQY
13	TRBV5-1	TRBJ2-5	ASLPNGGFGETQY
12	TRBV27	TRBJ2-1	ASGGKGSYNEQF
13	TRBV2	TRBJ1-4	ASSLFDLTGEKLF
14	TRBV20-1	TRBJ2-7	SARPWTSGRTYEQY
12	TRBV2	TRBJ2-3	ASTPQRSTDTQY
13	TRBV6-1	TRBJ2-7	ASSESGVSPYEQY
12	TRBV7-3	TRBJ1-1	ASSLNPGDTEAF
12	TRBV11-2	TRBJ2-2	ASSLEQNTGELF
12	TRBV7-9	TRBJ1-5	ASSSDRDHQPQH
11	TRBV28	TRBJ1-1	ASSTDMNTEAF
14	TRBV6-2/TRBV6-3	TRBJ2-1	ASNFRPGPNHNEQF
15	TRBV20-1	TRBJ2-3	SARDGGRSGGQYTQY
11	TRBV20-1	TRBJ2-1	SARAQLLDEQF